The 15 T cell receptor beta chains in this list originate from one sample, sequenced in a study of cytomegalovirus exposure and HLA in healthy donors. The PCR used 60 Vbeta and 13 Jbeta primers. TCRdb keeps only in-frame clones here, not all; method: immunoSEQ multiplex PCR. Of approximately 150,000 clones in the sample, approximately 79% were seen once. Material: PBMCs. These receptors were collected from a woman younger than 45 in good health and CMV-seronegative.

This chain uses TRBV6-5 with TRBJ2-3, with 7 bases fitting TRBD2. Germline values: CDR1 MNHEY, CDR2 SVGAGI. Germline trimming cut 5 bases from V and 3 bases from J; bases unmatched to any gene: 8. CDR3 size: 15 residues. This CDR3 is CASSPGLDRTDTQYF. Written as DNA, the CDR3 is TGTGCCAGCAGTCCCGGACTAGATCGAACAGATACGCAGTATTTT.

This clone was recorded once. The V gene is TRBV5-4, the J gene TRBJ2-5; TRBD2 might be the D (5 bases). The DNA end is more similar to TRBJ2-7, so the J call may be wrong. The germline gives CDR1 SGHNT, CDR2 YYREEE (reference sequence). The CDR3 sequence is 14 residues long. The CDR3 reads CASSGGLLGYEQYF. The CDR3 nucleotides are TGTGCCAGCAGCGGAGGACTCCTTGGCTACGAGCAGTACTTC.

This chain links TRBV6-5 with TRBJ1-1; D might be TRBD1 (6 bases). Germline values: CDR1 MNHEY, CDR2 SVGAGI. V was cut by 2 bases and J by 8 bases, with 9 bases left in between. This CDR3 contains 12 residues. The CDR3 bases are TGTGCCAGCAGTTACCTCAGGGGAGAAGCTTTCTTT. Encoded protein: CASSYLRGEAFF.

The chain joins TRBV4-1 to TRBJ1-2; TRBD1 agrees at 8 bases. Germline V lookup: CDR1 MGHRA, CDR2 YSYEKL. J was trimmed by 8 bases and V by 5 bases; bases with no gene match: 7. This CDR3 is 13 amino acids long. CDR3 DNA: TGCGCCAGCAGCTCAGGACAGGGATGGGGCTACACCTTC. As protein: CASSSGQGWGYTF.

This clone was detected only once. The chain has TRBV4-3 and TRBJ2-3; TRBD2 matches 9 bases. CDR1 is LGHNA and CDR2 is YSLEER in the germline V gene. J lost 5 bases, V lost 0 bases, and 9 bases had no gene match. The CDR3 runs to 17 residues. CDR3 sequence reads: CASSQDQGGGVQDTQYF. The CDR3 coding sequence is TGCGCCAGCAGCCAAGATCAGGGCGGGGGGGTTCAAGATACGCAGTATTTT.

The V and J genes are TRBV6-5 and TRBJ2-1; 13 bases map to TRBD2. V lost 6 bases, J lost 14 bases, and 13 bases stayed unmatched. CDR1 MNHEY and CDR2 SVGAGI come from the germline V gene. This CDR3 region has 15 residues. CDR3 residues: CASSPGTSGAQVEFF. CDR3 DNA: TGTGCCAGCAGCCCCGGGACTAGCGGGGCTCAGGTGGAGTTCTTC.

This clone is a singleton in its sample. V gene TRBV2 combines with J gene TRBJ2-5, with D possibly matching TRBD2 (5 bases). The V end lost 5 bases, the J end lost 5 bases, and 12 bases lay between the germline ends. CDR1 and CDR2 from the germline V gene are SNHLY and FYNNEI. The CDR3 sequence is 13 residues long. The CDR3, as DNA: TGTGCCAGCAGTCATGGACTGGACGAGACCCAGTACTTC. Residues: CASSHGLDETQYF. Based on the CDR3 plus reference TRBV2 and TRBJ2-5, the full variable domain is EPEVTQTPSHQVTQMGQEVILRCVPISNHLYFYWYRQILGQKVEFLVSFYNNEISEKSEIFDDQFSVERPDGSNFTLKIRSTKLEDSAMYFCASSHGLDETQYFGPGTRLLVL.

The V call is TRBV6-4, the J call TRBJ1-4, with 10 positions matching TRBD1. V gave up 4 bases and J gave up 0 bases; unmatched junction bases: 2. CDR1 MRHNA and CDR2 SNTAGT come from the germline V gene. The CDR3 spans 16 residues. The CDR3 spells CASSGDRGATNEKLFF. The CDR3 coding sequence is TGTGCCAGCAGTGGGGACAGGGGTGCAACTAATGAAAAACTGTTTTTT.

This clone has just a few counts. The chain recombines TRBV11-3 with TRBJ2-7, with TRBD1 matching over 8 bases. Looked up from germline, CDR1 is SGHNT and CDR2 is YENEEA. The CDR3 loop spans 14 amino acids. Trimming took 3 bases from V and 3 from J; bases not matched to a gene: 4. CDR3 protein: CASSFQGAGYEQYF. Written as DNA, the CDR3 is TGTGCCAGCAGCTTTCAGGGGGCGGGCTACGAGCAGTACTTC.

The V gene is TRBV18, the J gene TRBJ1-2; maybe TRBD1 (6 bases). Germline V gives CDR1 KGHSH, CDR2 LQKENI. This CDR3 has 16 residues. Trimming shortened V by 0 bases and J by 4 bases, and 15 bases separated the two germline ends. As DNA, the CDR3 is TGTGCCAGCTCACCACCCCTGGAAGGGGGGGGCTATGGCTACACCTTC. Translation: CASSPPLEGGGYGYTF. Together with reference TRBV18 and TRBJ1-2, the CDR3 gives the full variable domain: NAGVMQNPRHLVRRRGQEARLRCSPMKGHSHVYWYRQLPEEGLKFMVYLQKENIIDESGMPKERFSAEFPKEGPSILRIQQVVRGDSAAYFCASSPPLEGGGYGYTFGSGTRLTVV.

The chain is built from TRBV29-1 and TRBJ1-1; D unclear. The CDR3 has 13 residues. Trimming removed 2 bases at V and 4 bases at J, with 11 bases between. Germline-derived CDR1 and CDR2 are SQVTM and ANQGSEA. CDR3: CSVEPGIGTEAFF. As DNA, the CDR3 is TGCAGCGTTGAACCGGGGATTGGCACTGAAGCTTTCTTT.

The rearrangement links TRBV5-4 to TRBJ2-5; weak D call: TRBD2 (6 bases). V was cut by 0 bases and J by 4 bases, with 13 bases left in between. The CDR3 sequence is 15 residues long. Germline values: CDR1 SGHNT, CDR2 YYREEE (reference sequence). Here the CDR3 DNA reads TGTGCCAGCAGCTTGGTACGGGGCGGGACAGAGACCCAGTACTTC. Its protein is CASSLVRGGTETQYF.

CDR3: CASSMGLLSYNEQFF. CDR3 nucleotides: TGTGCCAGCAGCATGGGACTACTCTCCTACAATGAGCAGTTCTTC. The rearrangement joins TRBV9 to TRBJ2-1, with 7 bases fitting TRBD2. The germline gives CDR1 SGDLS, CDR2 YYNGEE. Unmatched junction bases numbered 4, after V lost 4 bases and J lost 0 bases. The CDR3 totals 15 residues.

The chain couples TRBV10-2 to TRBJ2-1; 8 bases map to TRBD2. The V and J ends lost 7 bases and 2 bases, in that order; junction bases with no gene match: 4. Germline V gene data show CDR1 as WSHSY and CDR2 as SAAADI. The CDR3 runs 14 residues. CDR3 residues: CASKEAGAYNEQFF. For the CDR3, the DNA is TGCGCCAGCAAGGAAGCGGGGGCCTACAATGAGCAGTTCTTC.

V gene TRBV18 combines with J gene TRBJ1-2, with D perhaps TRBD1 (6 bases). Germline loops: CDR1 KGHSH, CDR2 LQKENI. V lost 5 bases, J lost 0 bases, and 10 bases lay in between. CDR3 length: 14 amino acids. The CDR3 sequence is CASSADRANYGYTF. The CDR3 region has the DNA TGTGCCAGCTCAGCGGACAGAGCTAACTATGGCTACACCTTC.